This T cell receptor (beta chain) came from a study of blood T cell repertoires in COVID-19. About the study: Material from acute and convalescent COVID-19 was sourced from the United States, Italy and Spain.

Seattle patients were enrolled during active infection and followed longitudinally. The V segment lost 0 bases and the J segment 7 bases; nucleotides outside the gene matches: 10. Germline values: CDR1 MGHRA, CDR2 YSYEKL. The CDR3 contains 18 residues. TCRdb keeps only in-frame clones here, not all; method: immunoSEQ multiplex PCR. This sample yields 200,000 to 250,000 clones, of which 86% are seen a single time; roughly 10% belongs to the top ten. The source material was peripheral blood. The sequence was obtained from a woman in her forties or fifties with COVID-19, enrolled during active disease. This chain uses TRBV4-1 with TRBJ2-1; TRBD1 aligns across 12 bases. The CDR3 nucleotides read TGCGCCAGCAGCCAAGAAGGATCCGGGACAGGGGGCTTAAATGAGCAGTTCTTC. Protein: CASSQEGSGTGGLNEQFF.